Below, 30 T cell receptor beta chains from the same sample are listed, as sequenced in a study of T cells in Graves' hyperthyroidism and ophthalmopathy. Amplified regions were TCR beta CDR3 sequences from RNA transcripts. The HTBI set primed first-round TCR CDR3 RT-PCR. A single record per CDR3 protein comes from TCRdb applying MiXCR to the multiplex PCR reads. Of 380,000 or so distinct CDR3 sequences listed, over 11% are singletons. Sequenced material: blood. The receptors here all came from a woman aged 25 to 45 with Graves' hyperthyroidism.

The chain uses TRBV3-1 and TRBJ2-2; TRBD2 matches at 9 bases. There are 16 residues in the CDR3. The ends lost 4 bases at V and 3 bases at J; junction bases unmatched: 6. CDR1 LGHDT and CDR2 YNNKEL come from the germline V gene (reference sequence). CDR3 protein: CASSLMRGGYTGELFF. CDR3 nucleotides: TGTGCCAGCAGCCTCATGCGGGGGGGGTACACCGGGGAGCTGTTTTTT.

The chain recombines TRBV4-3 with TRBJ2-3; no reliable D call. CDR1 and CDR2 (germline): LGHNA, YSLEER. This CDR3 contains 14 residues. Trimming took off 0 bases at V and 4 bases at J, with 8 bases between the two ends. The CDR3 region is CASSQDRGADTQYF. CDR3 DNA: TGCGCCAGCAGCCAAGATCGCGGAGCAGATACGCAGTATTTT.

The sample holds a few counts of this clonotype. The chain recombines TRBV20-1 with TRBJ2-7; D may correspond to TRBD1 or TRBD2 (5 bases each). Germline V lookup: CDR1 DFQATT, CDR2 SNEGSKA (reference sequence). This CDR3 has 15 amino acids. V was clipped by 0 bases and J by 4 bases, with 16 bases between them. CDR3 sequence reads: CSARDGGSGSYEQYF. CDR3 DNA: TGCAGTGCTAGAGATGGGGGATCAGGGAGTTACGAGCAGTACTTC.

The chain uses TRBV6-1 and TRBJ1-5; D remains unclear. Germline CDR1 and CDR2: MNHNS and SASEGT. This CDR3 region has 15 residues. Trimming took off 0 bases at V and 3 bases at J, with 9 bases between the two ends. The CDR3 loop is CASSEADQYNQPQHF. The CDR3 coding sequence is TGTGCCAGCAGTGAAGCGGATCAGTACAATCAGCCCCAGCATTTT.

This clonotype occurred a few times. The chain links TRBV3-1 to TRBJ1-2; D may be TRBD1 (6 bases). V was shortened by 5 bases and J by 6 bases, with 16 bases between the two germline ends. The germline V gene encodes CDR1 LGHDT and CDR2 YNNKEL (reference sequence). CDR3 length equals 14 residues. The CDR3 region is CASSDYGGGDGYTF. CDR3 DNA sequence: TGTGCCAGCAGCGATTACGGAGGGGGAGATGGCTACACCTTC.

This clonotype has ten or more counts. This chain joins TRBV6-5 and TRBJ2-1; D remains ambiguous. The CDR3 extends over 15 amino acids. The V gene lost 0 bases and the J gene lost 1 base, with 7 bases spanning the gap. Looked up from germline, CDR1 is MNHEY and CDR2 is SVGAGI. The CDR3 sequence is CASSYSVASYNEQFF. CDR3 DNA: TGTGCCAGCAGTTACTCTGTCGCATCCTACAATGAGCAGTTCTTC.

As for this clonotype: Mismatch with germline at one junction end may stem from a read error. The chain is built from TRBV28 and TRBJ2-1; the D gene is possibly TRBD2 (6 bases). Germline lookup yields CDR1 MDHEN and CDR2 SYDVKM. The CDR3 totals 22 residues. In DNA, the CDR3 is TGTGCCAGCAGTTTAAGCGCCTATTACACCTCCCGACTAGTTTTGTCCTGCAATGAGCAGTTCTTC. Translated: CASSLSAYYTSRLVLSCNEQFF.

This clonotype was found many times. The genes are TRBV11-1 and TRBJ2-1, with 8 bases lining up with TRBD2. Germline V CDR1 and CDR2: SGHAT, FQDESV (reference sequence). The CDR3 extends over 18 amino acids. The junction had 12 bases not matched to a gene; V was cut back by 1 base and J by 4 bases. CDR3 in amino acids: CASSLEDGGRTFYNEQFF. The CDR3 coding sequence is TGTGCCAGCAGCTTAGAGGACGGCGGGAGGACCTTTTACAATGAGCAGTTCTTC.

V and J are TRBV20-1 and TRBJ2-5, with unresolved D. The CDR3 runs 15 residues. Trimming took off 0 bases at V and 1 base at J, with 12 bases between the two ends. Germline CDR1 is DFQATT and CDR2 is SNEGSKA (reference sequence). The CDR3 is CSARDARDTQETQYF. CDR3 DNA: TGCAGTGCTAGAGATGCCCGCGACACCCAAGAGACCCAGTACTTC.

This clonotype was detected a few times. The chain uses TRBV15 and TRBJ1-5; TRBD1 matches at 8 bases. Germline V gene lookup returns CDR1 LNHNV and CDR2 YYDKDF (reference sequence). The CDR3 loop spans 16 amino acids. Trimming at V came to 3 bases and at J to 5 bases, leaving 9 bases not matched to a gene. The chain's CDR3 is CATSSAQGARDQPQHF. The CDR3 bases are TGTGCCACCAGCAGTGCCCAGGGGGCGCGGGATCAGCCCCAGCATTTT.

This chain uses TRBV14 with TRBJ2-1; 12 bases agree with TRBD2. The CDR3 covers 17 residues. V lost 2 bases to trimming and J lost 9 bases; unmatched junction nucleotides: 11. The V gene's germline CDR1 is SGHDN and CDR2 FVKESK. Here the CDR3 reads CASSQPKTSGSLAEQFF. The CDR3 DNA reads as TGTGCCAGCAGCCAACCCAAGACTAGCGGGAGTTTGGCTGAGCAGTTCTTC.

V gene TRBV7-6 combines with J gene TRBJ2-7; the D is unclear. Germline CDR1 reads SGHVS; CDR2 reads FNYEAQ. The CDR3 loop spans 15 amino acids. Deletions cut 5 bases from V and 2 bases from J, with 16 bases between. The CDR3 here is CASSPYLANPYEQYF. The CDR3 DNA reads TGTGCCAGCAGCCCATATCTCGCTAATCCCTACGAGCAGTACTTC.

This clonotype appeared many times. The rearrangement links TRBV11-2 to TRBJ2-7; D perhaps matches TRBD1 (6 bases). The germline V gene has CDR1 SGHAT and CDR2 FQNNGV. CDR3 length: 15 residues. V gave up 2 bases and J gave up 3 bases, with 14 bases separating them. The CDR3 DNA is TGTGCCAGCAGCTTACGTTCGGACAGATACTACGAGCAGTACTTC. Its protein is CASSLRSDRYYEQYF.

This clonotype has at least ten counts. CDR3 coding DNA: TGTGCCAGCAGACTGGACAGGGCCTATAGCAATCAGCCCCAGCATTTT. Translated, it gives CASRLDRAYSNQPQHF. This rearrangement joins TRBV2 to TRBJ1-5; 8 bases line up with TRBD1. The CDR3 consists of 16 residues. Trimming took 6 bases from V and 0 from J; bases not matched to a gene: 7. The germline V gene encodes CDR1 SNHLY and CDR2 FYNNEI.

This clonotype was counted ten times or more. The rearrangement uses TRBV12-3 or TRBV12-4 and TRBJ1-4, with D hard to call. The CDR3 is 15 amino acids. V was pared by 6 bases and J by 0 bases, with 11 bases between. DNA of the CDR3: TGTGCCAGCAGCGCCAAGACGCCAACTAATGAAAAACTGTTTTTT. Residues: CASSAKTPTNEKLFF.

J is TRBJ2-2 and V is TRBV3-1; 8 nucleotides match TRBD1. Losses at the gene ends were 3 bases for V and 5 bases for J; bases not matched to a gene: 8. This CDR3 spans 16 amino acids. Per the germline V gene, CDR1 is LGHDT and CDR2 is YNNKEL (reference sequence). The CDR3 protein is CASSHAGQGVTGELFF. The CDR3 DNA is TGTGCCAGCAGCCACGCCGGACAGGGAGTAACCGGGGAGCTGTTTTTT.

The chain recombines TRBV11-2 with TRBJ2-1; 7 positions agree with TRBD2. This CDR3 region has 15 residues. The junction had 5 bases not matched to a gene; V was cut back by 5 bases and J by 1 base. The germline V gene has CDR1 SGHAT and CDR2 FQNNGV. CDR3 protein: CASSLRLASYNEQFF. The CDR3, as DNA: TGTGCCAGCAGCCTACGACTAGCATCCTACAATGAGCAGTTCTTC.

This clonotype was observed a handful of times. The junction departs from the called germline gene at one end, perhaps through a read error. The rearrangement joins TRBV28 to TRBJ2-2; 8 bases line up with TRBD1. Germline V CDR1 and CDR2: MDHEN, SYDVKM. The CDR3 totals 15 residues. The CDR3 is CASTLQGVFTGELFF. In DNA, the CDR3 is TGTGCCAGCACTTTACAGGGGGTGTTCACCGGGGAGCTGTTTTTT. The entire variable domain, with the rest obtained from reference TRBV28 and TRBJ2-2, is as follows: DVKVTQSSRYLVKRTGEKVFLECVQDMDHENMFWYRQDPGLGLRLIYFSYDVKMKEKGDIPEGYSVSREKKERFSLILESASTNQTSMYLCASTLQGVFTGELFFGEGSRLTVL.

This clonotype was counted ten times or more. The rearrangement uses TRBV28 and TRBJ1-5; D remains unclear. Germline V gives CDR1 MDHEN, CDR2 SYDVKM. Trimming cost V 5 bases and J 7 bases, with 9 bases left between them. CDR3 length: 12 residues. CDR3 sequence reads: CASSPPNQPQHF. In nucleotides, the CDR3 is TGTGCCAGCAGTCCTCCGAACCAGCCCCAGCATTTT.

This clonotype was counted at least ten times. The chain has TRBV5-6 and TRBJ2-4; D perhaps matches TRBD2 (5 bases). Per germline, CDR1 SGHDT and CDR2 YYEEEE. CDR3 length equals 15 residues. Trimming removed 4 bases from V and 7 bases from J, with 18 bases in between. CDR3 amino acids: CASSIGVFGMNIQYF. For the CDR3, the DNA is TGTGCCAGCAGCATCGGGGTTTTTGGCATGAACATTCAGTACTTC.

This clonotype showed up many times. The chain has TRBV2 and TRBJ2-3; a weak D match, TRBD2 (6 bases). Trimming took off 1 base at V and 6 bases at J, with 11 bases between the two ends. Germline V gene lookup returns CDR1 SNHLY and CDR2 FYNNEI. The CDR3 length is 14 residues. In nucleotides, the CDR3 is TGTGCCAGCAGTGAAGAGGGGAGGACGGATACGCAGTATTTT. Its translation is CASSEEGRTDTQYF.

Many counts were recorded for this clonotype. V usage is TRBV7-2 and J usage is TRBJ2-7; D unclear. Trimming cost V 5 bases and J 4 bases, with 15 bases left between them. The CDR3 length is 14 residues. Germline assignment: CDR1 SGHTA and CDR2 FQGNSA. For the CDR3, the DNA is TGTGCCAGCAGCCCGACTCGCGGAGAATACGAGCAGTACTTC. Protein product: CASSPTRGEYEQYF. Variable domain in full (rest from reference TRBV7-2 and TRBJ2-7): GAGVSQSPSNKVTEKGKDVELRCDPISGHTALYWYRQSLGQGLEFLIYFQGNSAPDKSGLPSDRFSAERTGGSVSTLTIQRTQQEDSAVYLCASSPTRGEYEQYFGPGTRLTVT.

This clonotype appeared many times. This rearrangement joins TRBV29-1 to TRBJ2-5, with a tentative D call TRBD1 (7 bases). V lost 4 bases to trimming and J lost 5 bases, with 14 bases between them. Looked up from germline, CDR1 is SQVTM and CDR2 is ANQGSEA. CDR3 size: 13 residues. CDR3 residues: CSVGAGGLETQYF. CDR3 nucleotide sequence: TGCAGCGTTGGTGCAGGGGGGCTGGAGACCCAGTACTTC.

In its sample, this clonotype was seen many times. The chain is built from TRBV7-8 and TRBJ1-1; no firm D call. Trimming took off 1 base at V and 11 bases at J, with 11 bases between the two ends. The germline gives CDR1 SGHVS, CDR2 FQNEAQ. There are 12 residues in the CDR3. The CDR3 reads CASSLGARAAFF. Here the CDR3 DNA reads TGTGCCAGCAGCTTAGGTGCGCGCGCGGCTTTCTTT.

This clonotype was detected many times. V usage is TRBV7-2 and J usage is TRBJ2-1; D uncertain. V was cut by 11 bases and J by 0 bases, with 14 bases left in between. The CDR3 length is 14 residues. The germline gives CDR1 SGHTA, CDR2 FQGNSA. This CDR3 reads CADVDRSSYNEQFF. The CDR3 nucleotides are TGTGCCGACGTGGACCGGAGCTCCTACAATGAGCAGTTCTTC.

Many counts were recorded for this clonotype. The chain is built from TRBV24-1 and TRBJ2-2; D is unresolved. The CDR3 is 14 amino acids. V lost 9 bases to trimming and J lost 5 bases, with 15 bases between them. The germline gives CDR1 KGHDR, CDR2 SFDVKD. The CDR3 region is CATAGNLGTGELFF. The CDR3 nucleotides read TGTGCCACCGCAGGAAATTTGGGGACCGGGGAGCTGTTTTTT.

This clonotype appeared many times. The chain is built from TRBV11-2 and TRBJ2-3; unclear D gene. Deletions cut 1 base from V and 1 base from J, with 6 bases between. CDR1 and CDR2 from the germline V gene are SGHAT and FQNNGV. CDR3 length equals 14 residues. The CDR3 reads CASSLVPGTDTQYF. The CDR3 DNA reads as TGTGCCAGCAGCTTAGTCCCGGGCACAGATACGCAGTATTTT.

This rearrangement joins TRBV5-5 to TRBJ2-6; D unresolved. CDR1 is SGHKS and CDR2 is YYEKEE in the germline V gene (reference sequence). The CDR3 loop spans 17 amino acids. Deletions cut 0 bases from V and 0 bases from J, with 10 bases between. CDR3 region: CASSLERHISGANVLTF. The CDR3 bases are TGTGCCAGCAGCTTGGAACGTCATATCTCTGGGGCCAACGTCCTGACTTTC.

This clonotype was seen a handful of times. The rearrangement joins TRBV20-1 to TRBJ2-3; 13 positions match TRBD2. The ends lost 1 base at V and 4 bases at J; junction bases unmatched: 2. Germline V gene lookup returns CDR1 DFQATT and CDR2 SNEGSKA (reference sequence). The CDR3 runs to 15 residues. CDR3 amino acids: CSARGGTSGADTQYF. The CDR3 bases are TGCAGTGCTAGAGGGGGGACTAGCGGGGCAGATACGCAGTATTTT.

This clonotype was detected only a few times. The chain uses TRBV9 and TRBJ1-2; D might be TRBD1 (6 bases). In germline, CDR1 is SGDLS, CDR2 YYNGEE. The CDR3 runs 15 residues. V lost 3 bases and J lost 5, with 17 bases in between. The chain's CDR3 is CASSGGASSEYGYTF. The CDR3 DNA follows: TGTGCCAGCAGCGGGGGGGCGTCATCGGAGTATGGCTACACCTTC.